The 20 T cell receptor beta chains reported below all come from one sample, sequenced in a study of cytomegalovirus exposure and HLA in healthy donors. PCR amplification relied on 60 Vbeta primers (plus 13 Jbeta primers). Generated by immunoSEQ multiplex PCR, the TCRdb table keeps only in-frame clones and is missing some. Here the sample spans about 150,000 clones, over 60% being singletons. Sequences were obtained from PBMCs. Every receptor here comes from a woman aged 40-49 years in good health and CMV-seronegative.

This chain uses TRBV28 with TRBJ1-2; D gene uncertain. The germline CDR1 and CDR2 sequences are MDHEN and SYDVKM. The CDR3 runs to 12 residues. The V gene lost 3 bases and the J gene lost 8 bases, with 10 bases spanning the gap. CDR3 sequence: CASSFDGGGYTF. CDR3 DNA: TGTGCCAGCAGTTTCGATGGCGGCGGCTACACCTTC.

The V and J genes are TRBV6-4 and TRBJ2-7; TRBD2 matches 10 bases. The CDR3 has 13 residues. Germline trimming cut 7 bases from V and 5 bases from J; bases unmatched to any gene: 5. Looked up from germline, CDR1 is MRHNA and CDR2 is SNTAGT. In DNA, the CDR3 is TGTGCCAGCAATAAGCGGGAGGGCCACGAGCAGTACTTC. Protein product: CASNKREGHEQYF.

This rearrangement joins TRBV5-4 to TRBJ2-7; 11 nucleotides match TRBD1. Per germline, CDR1 SGHNT and CDR2 YYREEE (reference sequence). The CDR3 has 13 residues. Trimming removed 4 bases from V and 12 bases from J; junction bases left unmatched: 9. The CDR3 loop reads CASSPAGQGAWYF. Here the CDR3 DNA reads TGTGCCAGCAGCCCCGCCGGACAGGGGGCGTGGTACTTC.

This clone was seen more than once but under ten times. This chain connects TRBV2 to TRBJ2-3; D may be TRBD1 (6 bases). Germline V gene data show CDR1 as SNHLY and CDR2 as FYNNEI. The V end lost 6 bases, the J end lost 0 bases, and 13 bases lay between the germline ends. This CDR3 is 15 amino acids long. CDR3 amino acids: CASSTGQTSTDTQYF. CDR3 coding DNA: TGTGCCAGCAGCACAGGACAGACTAGCACAGATACGCAGTATTTT.

V is TRBV11-2 and J is TRBJ2-7; D not certain. Trimming removed 1 base from V and 9 bases from J, with 10 bases in between. Germline V gene sequence: CDR1 SGHAT, CDR2 FQNNGV. The CDR3 length is 12 residues. The CDR3 DNA follows: TGTGCCAGCAGCTTAGTGGGCCCTATGCAGTACTTC. This sequence encodes CASSLVGPMQYF. Looking up the rest from reference TRBV11-2 and TRBJ2-7 gives the full variable domain: EAGVAQSPRYKIIEKRQSVAFWCNPISGHATLYWYQQILGQGPKLLIQFQNNGVVDDSQLPKDRFSAERLKGVDSTLKIQPAKLEDSAVYLCASSLVGPMQYFGPGTRLTVT.

V is TRBV4-2 and J is TRBJ2-2; no definite D call. V dropped 3 bases and J dropped 0 bases, with 5 bases sitting between them. The CDR3 is made up of 14 amino acids. Germline V gene sequence: CDR1 LGHNA, CDR2 YNFKEQ. The CDR3 region has the DNA TGTGCCAGCAGCCATGCAGCGAACACCGGGGAGCTGTTTTTT. This sequence encodes CASSHAANTGELFF.

This clone occurred once. The rearrangement uses TRBV19 and TRBJ2-1; 7 bases fit TRBD1. The CDR3 extends over 14 amino acids. Trimming removed 5 bases from V and 3 bases from J; junction bases left unmatched: 4. Germline V gives CDR1 LNHDA, CDR2 SQIVND (reference sequence). CDR3 nucleotides: TGTGCCAGTAGTGCGTGGGACAGCTACAATGAGCAGTTCTTC. Translating it yields CASSAWDSYNEQFF.

The V and J genes are TRBV9 and TRBJ1-2; 7 nucleotides agree with TRBD1. This CDR3 has 17 residues. V trimming: 2 bases; J trimming: 8 bases; junction bases outside the gene matches: 18. CDR1 and CDR2 from the germline V gene are SGDLS and YYNGEE. The CDR3: CASSVHVVGEQGNGYTF. The DNA of the CDR3 is TGTGCCAGCAGCGTTCACGTCGTAGGTGAACAGGGGAACGGCTACACCTTC.

The chain links TRBV11-2 to TRBJ2-5, with a weak D call TRBD1 (8 bases). Trimming left V 8 bases short and J 5 bases short, with 15 bases between. The CDR3 covers 13 residues. CDR1 and CDR2 from the germline V gene are SGHAT and FQNNGV. CDR3 nucleotide sequence: TGTGCCAGCCGACAGGGGCGGGGGGAGACCCAGTACTTC. Amino acid sequence: CASRQGRGETQYF.

This clone was detected once. The gene calls are TRBV10-2 and TRBJ1-5; 7 positions agree with TRBD1. This CDR3 is built from 16 residues. V lost 6 bases and J lost 4; bases outside the gene matches: 12. CDR1 is WSHSY and CDR2 is SAAADI in the germline V gene. The CDR3 sequence is CASSDRAGGLNQPQHF. Here the CDR3 DNA reads TGCGCCAGCAGCGACAGGGCTGGAGGCCTGAATCAGCCCCAGCATTTT.

In its sample, this clone was seen once. The chain carries TRBV7-9 and TRBJ2-7; D is ambiguous. Trimming pared 5 bases from V and 2 bases from J, leaving 16 bases between. Germline CDR1 is SEHNR and CDR2 is FQNEAQ (reference sequence). This CDR3 has 15 amino acids. The CDR3, as DNA: TGTGCCAGCAGCCACGCTGGGCGCCTTACCTACGAGCAGTACTTC. Encoded protein: CASSHAGRLTYEQYF.

This clone was seen just once. J is TRBJ1-6 and V is TRBV18; maybe TRBD1 (5 bases). Trimming cost V 1 base and J 10 bases, with 14 bases left between them. In germline, CDR1 is KGHSH, CDR2 LQKENI. CDR3 length equals 15 residues. In DNA form, the CDR3 reads TGTGCCAGCTCACCACGGTCTGGGGGGGAGTCACCCCTCCACTTT. Amino acids: CASSPRSGGESPLHF.

This sequence joins TRBV6-1 and TRBJ1-5, with D hard to call. Germline lookup yields CDR1 MNHNS and CDR2 SASEGT. V lost 7 bases and J 6 bases, leaving 19 bases between the germline ends. This CDR3 is 15 amino acids long. CDR3 nucleotide sequence: TGTGCCAGCAACTCGAGGGCCTCGTCGCCTCAGCCCCAGCATTTT. Its translation is CASNSRASSPQPQHF.

This clone was counted only a few times. This rearrangement joins TRBV5-4 to TRBJ1-4, with D perhaps TRBD1 (5 bases). V lost 9 bases and J 8 bases, leaving 20 bases between the germline ends. CDR1 and CDR2 from the germline V gene are SGHNT and YYREEE (reference sequence). CDR3 length: 14 residues. The CDR3 DNA is TGTGCCACCACCTCAGGGATTATGGACGAAAAACTGTTTTTT. Encoded protein: CATTSGIMDEKLFF.

V and J are TRBV5-1 and TRBJ1-2; TRBD1 agrees at 9 bases. The ends lost 1 base at V and 7 bases at J; junction bases unmatched: 8. The length of the CDR3 is 15 residues. Germline assignment: CDR1 SGHRS and CDR2 YFSETQ. As DNA, the CDR3 is TGCGCCAGCAGCTTGACCGGGACAGGGAACGCTGGCTACACCTTC. This translates into CASSLTGTGNAGYTF. The full variable domain, rest sourced from reference TRBV5-1 and TRBJ1-2, is KAGVTQTPRYLIKTRGQQVTLSCSPISGHRSVSWYQQTPGQGLQFLFEYFSETQRNKGNFPGRFSGRQFSNSRSEMNVSTLELGDSALYLCASSLTGTGNAGYTFGSGTRLTVV.

V and J are TRBV4-1 and TRBJ1-1; D uncertain. V dropped 8 bases and J dropped 2 bases, with 21 bases sitting between them. The germline V gene has CDR1 MGHRA and CDR2 YSYEKL. This CDR3 is built from 16 residues. CDR3 sequence reads: CASRTQSNRVNTEAFF. The CDR3 DNA sequence: TGCGCCAGCCGTACCCAGTCTAATCGGGTAAACACTGAAGCTTTCTTT.

This clone was picked up a small number of times. J is TRBJ1-4 and V is TRBV6-1; no firm D call. Germline loops: CDR1 MNHNS, CDR2 SASEGT. The CDR3 contains 14 residues. V lost 5 bases and J lost 8, with 15 bases in between. CDR3 in amino acids: CASSPISRSEKLFF. The CDR3 DNA reads as TGTGCCAGCAGTCCAATTTCAAGAAGCGAAAAACTGTTTTTT.

The chain couples TRBV28 to TRBJ1-2, with 7 bases that match TRBD1. The V and J ends lost 5 bases and 4 bases, in that order; junction bases with no gene match: 4. This CDR3 has 13 residues. Germline assignment: CDR1 MDHEN and CDR2 SYDVKM. CDR3 DNA sequence: TGTGCCAGCAGTACCGGGGACAGCTATGGCTACACCTTC. As protein: CASSTGDSYGYTF.

The chain employs TRBV6-1 and TRBJ2-1, with D possibly matching TRBD1 (5 bases). Trimming left V 4 bases short and J 1 base short, with 11 bases between. In germline, CDR1 is MNHNS, CDR2 SASEGT. The CDR3 sequence is 15 residues long. CDR3 loop: CASSADSPSYNEQFF. CDR3 sequence (DNA): TGTGCCAGCAGTGCCGACAGTCCTTCCTACAATGAGCAGTTCTTC.

This chain connects TRBV28 to TRBJ2-4; 12 bases align to TRBD2. Germline CDR1 is MDHEN and CDR2 is SYDVKM. CDR3 length: 16 residues. V lost 2 bases to trimming and J lost 10 bases; unmatched junction nucleotides: 9. In nucleotides, the CDR3 is TGTGCCAGCAGTTTAAGGTCTAGCGGGGGGGCAAGAATTCAGTACTTC. Its translation: CASSLRSSGGARIQYF.